This T cell receptor (beta chain) was sequenced for a study of blood T cell repertoires in COVID-19. TCRdb's copy holds only in-frame clones and misses some; the assay was immunoSEQ multiplex PCR. The table records some 530,000 clones, approximately 90% of them present only once. Before being deemed recovered, Cohort 3 donors had two negative PCRs, clearance, or symptom resolution. CDR3 length equals 17 residues. The rearrangement joins TRBV21-1 to TRBJ1-2; the D segment call TRBD1 is taken from the table without a DNA check. TRBV21-1 is reported as a pseudogene. The receptor's source is a woman aged 55 to 70 who had recovered from COVID-19. The sample comprised PBMCs or T cells enriched from blood (not recorded which). The CDR3 reads CASSRQPLTGWRFGYTF. CDR3 coding DNA: TGTGCCAGCAGCAGACAGCCATTGACAGGGTGGCGCTTTGGCTACACCTTC.